A selection of T cell receptor beta chains follows, all from one sample in a study of T cell responses to AZD1222 COVID-19 vaccine. Method: immunoSEQ multiplex PCR; TCRdb's copy keeps in-frame clones and lacks some. Of approximately 100,000 clones in the sample, around nine tenths were seen once. Sequencing used peripheral blood, obtained 28 days after the second AZD1222 dose. The receptor source for this set is an adult who received the AZD1222 COVID-19 vaccine. Each CDR3 is given with its conserved first and last residue. Fields, in order: J gene, V gene, D gene, CDR3 length, clone size, CDR3 protein, CDR3 DNA. A D gene is named only where the DNA matches it firmly. The listing skips clone size in some rows; elsewhere it reads once, few, many or a size class.

J: TRBJ1-6
V: TRBV7-6
D: -
length: 15
size: -
CDR3: CASSLAQDSNSPLHF
DNA: TGTGCCAGCAGCTTAGCGCAGGACAGTAATTCACCCCTCCACTTT

J: TRBJ2-3
V: TRBV7-3
D: -
length: 13
size: -
CDR3: CASSPRTTDTQYF
DNA: TGTGCCAGCAGCCCTAGGACCACAGATACGCAGTATTTT

J: TRBJ1-1
V: TRBV30
D: TRBD1
length: 12
size: few
CDR3: CASTTGLTEAFF
DNA: TGTGCCTCAACGACAGGGCTCACTGAAGCTTTCTTT

J: TRBJ2-7
V: TRBV2
D: -
length: 12
size: -
CDR3: CASSRQLSEGGF
DNA: TGTGCCAGTTCTAGGCAGCTCTCGGAGGGGGGCTTC

J: TRBJ1-2
V: TRBV5-4
D: -
length: 14
size: -
CDR3: CASSYTGALPGYTF
DNA: TGTGCCAGCAGCTACACGGGCGCCTTGCCTGGCTACACCTTC

J: TRBJ2-5
V: TRBV2
D: -
length: 11
size: -
CDR3: CASSQQETQYF
DNA: TGTGCCAGCAGTCAACAAGAGACCCAGTACTTC

J: TRBJ2-7
V: TRBV7-2
D: -
length: 17
size: -
CDR3: CASSLGLLGGQGHEQYF
DNA: TGTGCCAGCAGCTTAGGCTTACTCGGAGGTCAAGGACACGAGCAGTACTTC

J: TRBJ2-1
V: TRBV6-6
D: TRBD1
length: 13
size: -
CDR3: CASSYDRVNEQFF
DNA: TGTGCCAGCAGTTACGACAGGGTCAATGAGCAGTTCTTC

J: TRBJ2-2
V: TRBV2
D: TRBD1
length: 15
size: -
CDR3: CASSETGGTAGELFF
DNA: TGTGCCAGCAGTGAAACAGGGGGCACGGCCGGGGAGCTGTTTTTT

J: TRBJ2-3
V: TRBV14
D: TRBD2
length: 17
size: -
CDR3: CASSHGGLAGGPDTQYF
DNA: TGTGCCAGCAGCCATGGGGGACTAGCGGGGGGTCCAGATACGCAGTATTTT

J: TRBJ1-2
V: TRBV29-1
D: -
length: 11
size: -
CDR3: CSASWRDGYTF
DNA: TGCAGCGCTTCGTGGAGGGACGGCTACACCTTC

J: TRBJ1-1
V: TRBV19
D: TRBD1
length: 14
size: -
CDR3: CASSTQGGNTEAFF
DNA: TGTGCCAGTAGTACCCAGGGGGGGAACACTGAAGCTTTCTTT

J: TRBJ1-3
V: TRBV5-8
D: -
length: 14
size: -
CDR3: CASSVTTSGNTIYF
DNA: TGTGCCAGCAGCGTGACAACTTCTGGAAACACCATATATTTT

J: TRBJ2-1
V: TRBV3-1/TRBV3-2
D: -
length: 13
size: -
CDR3: CASSQEGNNEQFF
DNA: TGTGCCAGCAGCCAAGAGGGCAACAATGAGCAGTTCTTC

J: TRBJ1-6
V: TRBV5-7
D: -
length: 17
size: -
CDR3: CASSGGPDGVGNSPLHF
DNA: TGTGCCAGCAGCGGGGGTCCCGACGGGGTAGGTAATTCACCCCTCCACTTT

J: TRBJ1-3
V: TRBV2
D: -
length: 13
size: few
CDR3: CASSRGVVNTIYF
DNA: TGTGCCAGCAGTCGGGGGGTTGTGAACACCATATATTTT

J: TRBJ1-6
V: TRBV18
D: -
length: 13
size: -
CDR3: CASSPGGDSPLHF
DNA: TGTGCCAGCTCACCAGGGGGCGATTCACCCCTCCACTTT

J: TRBJ2-1
V: TRBV6-5
D: -
length: 16
size: -
CDR3: CASSSPVRGSGNEQFF
DNA: TGTGCCAGCAGTTCCCCGGTAAGGGGGTCAGGGAATGAGCAGTTCTTC